Listed below are T cell receptor beta chains from one sample, sequenced in a study of blood T cell repertoires in COVID-19. Libraries were prepared by immunoSEQ multiplex PCR; TCRdb keeps only in-frame clonotypes and omits some of them. This sample carries fewer than 20,000 clones, nearly 90% of them seen once, and the ten largest clones take about a tenth. Sequencing was carried out using peripheral blood. The receptors come from a man of 80 years or more with acute or convalescent COVID-19. Each CDR3 is given with its conserved first and last residue. A D gene is named only where the DNA matches it firmly. Rows may omit the clone size; those that give it use once, few, many or a size class.

j_gene: TRBJ1-1
d_gene: TRBD1
v_gene: TRBV5-1
abundance: NA
CDR3nt: TGCGCCAGCAGCGTACAGGGGGCGACGAACACTGAAGCTTTCTTT
CDR3aa: CASSVQGATNTEAFF

j_gene: TRBJ2-7
d_gene: NA
v_gene: TRBV2
abundance: NA
CDR3nt: TGTGCCAGCAGTGAACTCGGGAGTGTGGGAGAGCAGTACTTC
CDR3aa: CASSELGSVGEQYF

j_gene: TRBJ1-5
d_gene: NA
v_gene: TRBV6-2/TRBV6-3
abundance: NA
CDR3nt: TGTGCCAGCAGTTCCCCAGATCAGCCCCAGCATTTT
CDR3aa: CASSSPDQPQHF

j_gene: TRBJ1-4
d_gene: NA
v_gene: TRBV7-9
abundance: NA
CDR3nt: TGTGCCAGCAGCTTAGCCGACAGAGCAACTAATGAAAAACTGTTTTTT
CDR3aa: CASSLADRATNEKLFF

j_gene: TRBJ1-2
d_gene: NA
v_gene: TRBV2
abundance: NA
CDR3nt: TGTGCCAGCAGTGAACAGGCGTCCAACTATGGCTACACCTTC
CDR3aa: CASSEQASNYGYTF

j_gene: TRBJ1-6
d_gene: NA
v_gene: TRBV6-1
abundance: NA
CDR3nt: TGTGCCAGCAGTGATGGACAGCCGTATAATTCACCCCTCCACTTT
CDR3aa: CASSDGQPYNSPLHF

j_gene: TRBJ1-1
d_gene: NA
v_gene: TRBV6-2/TRBV6-3
abundance: NA
CDR3nt: TGTGCCAGCAGTACAGTTAACACTGAAGCTTTCTTT
CDR3aa: CASSTVNTEAFF

j_gene: TRBJ1-1
d_gene: NA
v_gene: TRBV5-1
abundance: NA
CDR3nt: TGCGCCAGCAGCTTGACGGGAGTTTCAATGAACACTGAAGCTTTCTTT
CDR3aa: CASSLTGVSMNTEAFF

j_gene: TRBJ2-1
d_gene: TRBD1
v_gene: TRBV10-1
abundance: NA
CDR3nt: TGCGCCAGCAGTGAAGGGGGCGATGAGCAGTTCTTC
CDR3aa: CASSEGGDEQFF

j_gene: TRBJ2-5
d_gene: TRBD2
v_gene: TRBV5-1
abundance: NA
CDR3nt: TGCGCCAGCAGCGGGACTAGCGGGAGGGCAGAGACCCAGTACTTC
CDR3aa: CASSGTSGRAETQYF

j_gene: TRBJ2-1
d_gene: NA
v_gene: TRBV1
abundance: NA
CDR3nt: TGCACCAGCAGCCAAGTATGGAACAGGAACAACAATGAGCAGTTCTTC
CDR3aa: CTSSQVWNRNNNEQFF

j_gene: TRBJ2-1
d_gene: TRBD2
v_gene: TRBV5-4
abundance: NA
CDR3nt: TGTGCCAGCAGACCTGGACTAGCGGGCCATTCTGAGCAGTTCTTC
CDR3aa: CASRPGLAGHSEQFF

j_gene: TRBJ2-5
d_gene: TRBD2
v_gene: TRBV11-2
abundance: NA
CDR3nt: TGTGCCAGCAGCCCTCGGACCGGGGGGGCCCAGTACTTC
CDR3aa: CASSPRTGGAQYF

j_gene: TRBJ1-2
d_gene: NA
v_gene: TRBV11-2
abundance: NA
CDR3nt: TGTGCCAGCAGCTTAGACGGGGGGCTATACTATGGCTACACCTTC
CDR3aa: CASSLDGGLYYGYTF

j_gene: TRBJ1-2
d_gene: NA
v_gene: TRBV9
abundance: NA
CDR3nt: TGTGCCAGCAGCGTACTACCGTCGGATGGCTACACCTTC
CDR3aa: CASSVLPSDGYTF

j_gene: TRBJ1-1
d_gene: TRBD1
v_gene: TRBV27
abundance: NA
CDR3nt: TGTGCCAGCAGTACCCCGACAGGGGGGATACCTGAAGCTTTCTTT
CDR3aa: CASSTPTGGIPEAFF

j_gene: TRBJ1-4
d_gene: TRBD1
v_gene: TRBV19
abundance: NA
CDR3nt: TGTGCCAGTAGTCCACAGGGGGCGGGGAGGTTTAATGAAAAACTGTTTTTT
CDR3aa: CASSPQGAGRFNEKLFF

j_gene: TRBJ1-1
d_gene: NA
v_gene: TRBV6-5
abundance: NA
CDR3nt: TGTGCCAGCCTCCCGTCAGGGGTGGTGAACACTGAAGCTTTCTTT
CDR3aa: CASLPSGVVNTEAFF

j_gene: TRBJ2-5
d_gene: NA
v_gene: TRBV5-1
abundance: once
CDR3nt: TGCGCCAGCAGCTTTGTCGGCGGAGAGACCCAGTACTTC
CDR3aa: CASSFVGGETQYF

j_gene: TRBJ1-3
d_gene: NA
v_gene: TRBV18
abundance: NA
CDR3nt: TGTGCCAGCTCACCACCTATGGGAAACACCATATATTTT
CDR3aa: CASSPPMGNTIYF

j_gene: TRBJ2-7
d_gene: NA
v_gene: TRBV5-1
abundance: NA
CDR3nt: TGCGCCAGCAGCCCACTATCTAATCCCCACGAGCAGTACTTC
CDR3aa: CASSPLSNPHEQYF

j_gene: TRBJ1-3
d_gene: TRBD1
v_gene: TRBV10-1
abundance: NA
CDR3nt: TGCGCCAGCAGTGAGCCACAGGGGACAGGAGGAAACACCATATATTTT
CDR3aa: CASSEPQGTGGNTIYF

j_gene: TRBJ2-7
d_gene: NA
v_gene: TRBV2
abundance: NA
CDR3nt: TGTGCCAGCAACCCGGGTCTCTCCTACGAGCAGTACTTC
CDR3aa: CASNPGLSYEQYF

j_gene: TRBJ1-2
d_gene: NA
v_gene: TRBV5-1
abundance: NA
CDR3nt: TGCGCCAGCAGAGGTACCCAGGGTTCTAACTATGGCTACACCTTC
CDR3aa: CASRGTQGSNYGYTF

j_gene: TRBJ2-7
d_gene: TRBD1
v_gene: TRBV20-1
abundance: NA
CDR3nt: TGCAGTGCTTACAGGGGCTACGAGCAGTACTTC
CDR3aa: CSAYRGYEQYF

j_gene: TRBJ1-3
d_gene: NA
v_gene: TRBV5-5
abundance: NA
CDR3nt: TGTGCCAGCAGCTTAGCAGGGATAGATGGAAACACCATATATTTT
CDR3aa: CASSLAGIDGNTIYF

j_gene: TRBJ1-6
d_gene: NA
v_gene: TRBV5-8
abundance: NA
CDR3nt: TGTGCCAGCAGCTTAAATGCGGGAAATTCACCCCTCCACTTT
CDR3aa: CASSLNAGNSPLHF

j_gene: TRBJ2-7
d_gene: TRBD1
v_gene: TRBV19
abundance: NA
CDR3nt: TGTGCCAGTAGTATAACGGGACAGAGCTACGAGCAGTACTTC
CDR3aa: CASSITGQSYEQYF

j_gene: TRBJ2-3
d_gene: NA
v_gene: TRBV9
abundance: few
CDR3nt: TGTGCCAGCAGCGTGTCGTGGGAGGGCACAGATACGCAGTATTTT
CDR3aa: CASSVSWEGTDTQYF

j_gene: TRBJ1-5
d_gene: NA
v_gene: TRBV7-8
abundance: NA
CDR3nt: TGTGCCAGCAGCTTTGATGGAGGGTCGCCCCAGCATTTT
CDR3aa: CASSFDGGSPQHF

j_gene: TRBJ1-1
d_gene: NA
v_gene: TRBV5-1
abundance: NA
CDR3nt: TGCGCCAGCAGCAAAGATGGGGGGGCGGACACTGAAGCTTTCTTT
CDR3aa: CASSKDGGADTEAFF

j_gene: TRBJ1-6
d_gene: NA
v_gene: TRBV12-3/TRBV12-4
abundance: NA
CDR3nt: TGTGCCAGCAGTCGTAGCTATAATTCACCCCTCCACTTT
CDR3aa: CASSRSYNSPLHF

j_gene: TRBJ2-3
d_gene: NA
v_gene: TRBV6-5
abundance: NA
CDR3nt: TGTGCCAGCAGCGAGGGGGGGAAGGAAGATACGCAGTATTTT
CDR3aa: CASSEGGKEDTQYF

j_gene: TRBJ2-7
d_gene: NA
v_gene: TRBV5-1
abundance: NA
CDR3nt: TGCGCCAGCAGCTTGAGGAGCGATTCCTACGAGCAGTACTTC
CDR3aa: CASSLRSDSYEQYF

j_gene: TRBJ2-3
d_gene: NA
v_gene: TRBV10-1
abundance: once
CDR3nt: TGCGCCAGCAGTGAAGACAGATCGGCAGATACGCAGTATTTT
CDR3aa: CASSEDRSADTQYF

j_gene: TRBJ2-1
d_gene: TRBD1
v_gene: TRBV11-2
abundance: NA
CDR3nt: TGTGCCAGCACCCTGGGACAGCCCCTCTACAATGAGCAGTTCTTC
CDR3aa: CASTLGQPLYNEQFF

j_gene: TRBJ1-1
d_gene: TRBD1
v_gene: TRBV3-1/TRBV3-2
abundance: NA
CDR3nt: TGTGCCAGCAGCCAAAGGGGGCATGGAGCTTTCTTT
CDR3aa: CASSQRGHGAFF

j_gene: TRBJ2-2
d_gene: NA
v_gene: TRBV5-1
abundance: NA
CDR3nt: TGCGCCAGCAGCTTGTCGTCCGGGAACGGGGAGCTGTTTTTT
CDR3aa: CASSLSSGNGELFF

j_gene: TRBJ1-4
d_gene: NA
v_gene: TRBV10-3
abundance: NA
CDR3nt: TGTGCCATCAGTGACTTGGGGAGCGGGCCACTGTTTTTT
CDR3aa: CAISDLGSGPLFF